The text below deals with one T cell receptor beta chain. Its specificity is not known. A total RNA quantity of roughly 3,300 ng went into each TCR library. Nested PCRs (16 and 9 cycles, two total) were applied to TCRalpha and TCRbeta cDNA. TCRdb reprocessed the 5' RACE reads and stores each CDR3 protein as one record, lacking DNA. The data show approximately 400,000 distinct CDR3 sequences, and the top ten clones hold approximately 2.8%. This entry comes from a study of monozygotic twins with inflammatory bowel disease. After skipping T cell sorting, the authors isolated total RNA from whole blood. Notes on the study in general: The sharing of clonotypes with others was lower in IBD patients than in healthy twins, especially with disease activity.

Per germline, CDR1 SQVTM and CDR2 ANQGSEA. CDR3 length equals 14 residues. The sequencing sample was made of blood. The V gene is TRBV29-1, the J gene TRBJ2-3; TCRdb picks TRBD1, but there is no DNA to check that call. The clonotype originates from a human donor with ulcerative colitis or Crohn's disease, or a healthy co-twin of an affected twin (not recorded which). CDR3 region: CSVGAGDLTDTQYF.